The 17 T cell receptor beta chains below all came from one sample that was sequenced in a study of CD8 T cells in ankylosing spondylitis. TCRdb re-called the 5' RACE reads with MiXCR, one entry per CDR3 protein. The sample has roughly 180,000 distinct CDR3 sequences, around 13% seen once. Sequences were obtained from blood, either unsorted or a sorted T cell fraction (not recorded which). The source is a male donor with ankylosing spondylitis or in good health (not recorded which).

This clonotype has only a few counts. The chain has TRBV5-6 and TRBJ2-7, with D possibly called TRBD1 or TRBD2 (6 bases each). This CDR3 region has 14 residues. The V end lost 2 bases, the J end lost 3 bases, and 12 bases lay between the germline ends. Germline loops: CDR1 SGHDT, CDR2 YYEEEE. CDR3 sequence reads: CASSFEQGGYEQYF. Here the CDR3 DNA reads TGTGCCAGCAGCTTCGAACAGGGAGGCTACGAGCAGTACTTC. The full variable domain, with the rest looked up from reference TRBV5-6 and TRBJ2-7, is DAGVTQSPTHLIKTRGQQVTLRCSPKSGHDTVSWYQQALGQGPQFIFQYYEEEERQRGNFPDRFSGHQFPNYSSELNVNALLLGDSALYLCASSFEQGGYEQYFGPGTRLTVT.

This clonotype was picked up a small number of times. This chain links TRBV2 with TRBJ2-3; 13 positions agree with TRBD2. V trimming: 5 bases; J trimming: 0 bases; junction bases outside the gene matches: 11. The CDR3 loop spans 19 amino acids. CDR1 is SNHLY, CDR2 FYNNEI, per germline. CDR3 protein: CASSPTSGGLPFSTDTQYF. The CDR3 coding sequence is TGTGCCAGCAGTCCGACTAGCGGGGGGCTGCCCTTTAGCACAGATACGCAGTATTTT.

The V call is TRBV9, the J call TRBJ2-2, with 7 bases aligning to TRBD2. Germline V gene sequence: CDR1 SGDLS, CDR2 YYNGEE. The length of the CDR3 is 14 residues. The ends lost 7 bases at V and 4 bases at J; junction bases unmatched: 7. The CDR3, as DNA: TGTGCCAGCGAGGCGGGGGTGGGCACCGGGGAGCTGTTTTTT. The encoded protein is CASEAGVGTGELFF. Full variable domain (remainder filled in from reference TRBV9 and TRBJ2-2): DSGVTQTPKHLITATGQRVTLRCSPRSGDLSVYWYQQSLDQGLQFLIQYYNGEERAKGNILERFSAQQFPDLHSELNLSSLELGDSALYFCASEAGVGTGELFFGEGSRLTVL.

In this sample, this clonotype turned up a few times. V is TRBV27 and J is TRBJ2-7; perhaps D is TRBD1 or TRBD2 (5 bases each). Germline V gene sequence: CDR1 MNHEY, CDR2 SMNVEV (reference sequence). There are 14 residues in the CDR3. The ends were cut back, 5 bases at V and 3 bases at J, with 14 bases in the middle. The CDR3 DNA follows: TGTGCCAGCAGTCTTTTCGGGGCTAACTACGAGCAGTACTTC. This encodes CASSLFGANYEQYF.

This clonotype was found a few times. CDR3 nucleotides: TGCAGTGCTAGAGGTAGGAGCCGGCACACTGAAGCTTTCTTT. Translating it yields CSARGRSRHTEAFF. The chain links TRBV20-1 to TRBJ1-1; D is unclear. The ends were cut back, 1 base at V and 3 bases at J, with 12 bases in the middle. The CDR3 extends over 14 amino acids. CDR1 DFQATT and CDR2 SNEGSKA come from the germline V gene (reference sequence).

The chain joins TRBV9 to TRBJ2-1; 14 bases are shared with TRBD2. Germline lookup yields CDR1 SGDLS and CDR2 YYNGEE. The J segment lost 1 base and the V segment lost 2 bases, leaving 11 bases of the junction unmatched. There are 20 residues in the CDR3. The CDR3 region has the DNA TGTGCCAGCAGCGTCGTAGGACTAGCGGGAGGAATGGGATCCTACAATGAGCAGTTCTTC. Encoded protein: CASSVVGLAGGMGSYNEQFF.

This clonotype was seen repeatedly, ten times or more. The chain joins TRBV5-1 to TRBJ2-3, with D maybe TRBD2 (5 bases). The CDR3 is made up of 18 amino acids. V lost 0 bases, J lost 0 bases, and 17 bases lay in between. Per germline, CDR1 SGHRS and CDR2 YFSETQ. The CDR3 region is CASSLERLASFSTDTQYF. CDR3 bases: TGCGCCAGCAGCTTGGAACGGCTAGCCAGTTTTAGCACAGATACGCAGTATTTT.

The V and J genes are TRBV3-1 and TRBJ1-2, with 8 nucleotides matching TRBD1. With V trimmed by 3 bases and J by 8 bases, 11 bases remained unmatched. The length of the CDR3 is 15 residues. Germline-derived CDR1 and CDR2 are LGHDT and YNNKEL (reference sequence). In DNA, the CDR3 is TGTGCCAGCAGCCAGTTGACAGGGGAGATGGAGGGCTACACCTTC. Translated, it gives CASSQLTGEMEGYTF.

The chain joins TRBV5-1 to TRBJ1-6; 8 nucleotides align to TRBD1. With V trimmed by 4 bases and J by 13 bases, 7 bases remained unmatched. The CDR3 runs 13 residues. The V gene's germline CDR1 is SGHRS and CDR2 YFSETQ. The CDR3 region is CASSPGGQAPLHF. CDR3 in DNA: TGCGCCAGCAGCCCGGGGGGACAGGCCCCCCTCCACTTT. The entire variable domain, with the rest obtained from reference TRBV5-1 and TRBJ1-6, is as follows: KAGVTQTPRYLIKTRGQQVTLSCSPISGHRSVSWYQQTPGQGLQFLFEYFSETQRNKGNFPGRFSGRQFSNSRSEMNVSTLELGDSALYLCASSPGGQAPLHFGNGTRLTVT.

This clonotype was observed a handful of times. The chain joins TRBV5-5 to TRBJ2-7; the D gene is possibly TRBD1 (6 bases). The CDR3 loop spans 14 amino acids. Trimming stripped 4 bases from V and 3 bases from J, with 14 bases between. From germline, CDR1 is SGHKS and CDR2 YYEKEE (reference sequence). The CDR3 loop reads CASSPGTTLYEQYF. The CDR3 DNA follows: TGTGCCAGCAGCCCCGGGACAACCCTCTACGAGCAGTACTTC. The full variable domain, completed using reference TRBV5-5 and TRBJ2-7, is DAGVTQSPTHLIKTRGQQVTLRCSPISGHKSVSWYQQVLGQGPQFIFQYYEKEERGRGNFPDRFSARQFPNYSSELNVNALLLGDSALYLCASSPGTTLYEQYFGPGTRLTVT.

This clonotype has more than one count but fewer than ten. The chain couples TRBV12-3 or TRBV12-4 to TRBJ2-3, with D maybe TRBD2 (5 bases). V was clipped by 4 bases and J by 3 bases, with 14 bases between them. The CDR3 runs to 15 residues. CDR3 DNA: TGTGCCAGCAGTTCGGGGTTCTCAGAGACAGATACGCAGTATTTT. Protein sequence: CASSSGFSETDTQYF.

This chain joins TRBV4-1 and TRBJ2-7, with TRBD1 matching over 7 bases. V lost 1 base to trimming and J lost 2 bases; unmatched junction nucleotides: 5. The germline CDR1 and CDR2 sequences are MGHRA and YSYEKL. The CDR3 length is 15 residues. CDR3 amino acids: CASSQGAQGAYEQYF. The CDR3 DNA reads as TGCGCCAGCAGCCAAGGAGCCCAGGGGGCCTACGAGCAGTACTTC.

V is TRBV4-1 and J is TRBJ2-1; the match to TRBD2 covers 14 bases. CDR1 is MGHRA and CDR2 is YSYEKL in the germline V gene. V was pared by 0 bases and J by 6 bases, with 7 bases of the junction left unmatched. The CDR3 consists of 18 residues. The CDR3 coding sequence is TGCGCCAGCAGCCAAGAGCAGACTAGCGGGAGGGTCATCAATGAGCAGTTCTTC. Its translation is CASSQEQTSGRVINEQFF.

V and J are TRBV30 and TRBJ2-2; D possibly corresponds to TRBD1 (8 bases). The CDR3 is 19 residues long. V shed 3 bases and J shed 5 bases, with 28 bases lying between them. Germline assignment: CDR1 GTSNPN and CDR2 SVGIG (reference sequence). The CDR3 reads CAWRGGDRSYLRGTGELFF. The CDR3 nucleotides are TGTGCCTGGAGGGGGGGGGACAGGTCCTACTTGAGGGGGACCGGGGAGCTGTTTTTT.

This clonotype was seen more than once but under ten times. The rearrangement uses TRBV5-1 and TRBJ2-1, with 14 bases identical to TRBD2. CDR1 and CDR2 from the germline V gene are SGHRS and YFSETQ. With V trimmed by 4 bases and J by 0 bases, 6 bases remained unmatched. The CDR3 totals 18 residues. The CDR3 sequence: CASSTGTSGSSSYNEQFF. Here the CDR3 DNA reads TGCGCCAGCAGCACCGGGACTAGCGGGAGTTCCTCCTACAATGAGCAGTTCTTC.

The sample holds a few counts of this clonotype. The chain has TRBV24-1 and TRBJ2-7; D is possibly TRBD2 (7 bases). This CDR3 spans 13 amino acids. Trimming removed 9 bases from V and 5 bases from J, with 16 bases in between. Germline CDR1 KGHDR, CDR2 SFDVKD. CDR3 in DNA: TGTGCCACCCTGTCCGGGGGGCGCGACGAGCAGTACTTC. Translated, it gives CATLSGGRDEQYF.

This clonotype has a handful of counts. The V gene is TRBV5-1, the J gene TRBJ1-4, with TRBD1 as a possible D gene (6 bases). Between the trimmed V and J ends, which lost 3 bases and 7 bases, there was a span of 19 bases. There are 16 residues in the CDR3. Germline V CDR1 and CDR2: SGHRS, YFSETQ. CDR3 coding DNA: TGCGCCAGCAGCTCCCTGGTAGTGGAAGGGGGTGAAAAACTGTTTTTT. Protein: CASSSLVVEGGEKLFF.